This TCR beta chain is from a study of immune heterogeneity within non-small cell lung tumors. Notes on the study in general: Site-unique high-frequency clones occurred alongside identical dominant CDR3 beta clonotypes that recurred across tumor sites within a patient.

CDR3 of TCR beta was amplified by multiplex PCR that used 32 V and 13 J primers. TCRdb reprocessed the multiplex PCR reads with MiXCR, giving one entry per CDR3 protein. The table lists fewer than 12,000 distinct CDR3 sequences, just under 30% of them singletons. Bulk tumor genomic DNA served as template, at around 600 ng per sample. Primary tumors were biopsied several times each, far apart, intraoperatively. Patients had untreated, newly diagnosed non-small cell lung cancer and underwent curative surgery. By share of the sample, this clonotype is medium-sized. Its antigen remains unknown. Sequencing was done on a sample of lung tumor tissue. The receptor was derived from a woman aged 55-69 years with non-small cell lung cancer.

The CDR3 spells CASSPIPGLAGNYEQYF. In nucleotides, the CDR3 is TGTGCCAGCAGCCCCATTCCGGGACTAGCGGGAAACTACGAGCAGTACTTC. The chain recombines TRBV7-8 with TRBJ2-7; 13 positions match TRBD2. V dropped 5 bases and J dropped 3; count of bases not matched to a gene: 10. Germline V CDR1 and CDR2: SGHVS, FQNEAQ. The CDR3 runs to 17 residues.